This is a list of T cell receptor beta chains from one sample in a study of PD-L1 blockade in urothelial cancer. The repertoire was sequenced with immunoSEQ multiplex PCR; TCRdb's copy has only in-frame clones and lacks some. The table shows 35,000 or so clones, with about a third occurring only once. The sample was tumor tissue, taken before atezolizumab (anti-PD-L1) treatment. Receptors were obtained from a man aged 55 to 70 with urothelial cancer. The CDR3 runs from the conserved cysteine through the conserved F or W. Some rows have no size entry. The others give once, few or many, or a class for an expanded clone.

v_call,j_call,clone_size,cdr3_aa
TRBV5-1,TRBJ2-5,NA,CASSLAPAGGYQETQYF
TRBV28,TRBJ2-3,NA,CASTPTGTELTDTQYF
TRBV2,TRBJ2-3,NA,CASSSTGGASGGSSTDTQYF
TRBV30,TRBJ1-5,NA,CAWSFSTVGQPQHF
TRBV29-1,TRBJ2-4,NA,CSVESREGGKNIQYF
TRBV12-5,TRBJ1-2,NA,CASGNDTFYGYTF
TRBV5-1,TRBJ2-3,once,CASSDGTLWGTDTQYF
TRBV19,TRBJ2-1,NA,CASMRRDRDNEQFF
TRBV6-8,TRBJ2-5,few,CASSGPTSGQETQYF
TRBV30,TRBJ2-6,NA,CAWTGASGANVLTF
TRBV11-3,TRBJ2-3,many,CASSLEGGGLAPKAATQYF
TRBV7-5,TRBJ2-7,NA,CASSLRARDYEQYF
TRBV30,TRBJ2-7,few,CAWSVVGNEQYF
TRBV7-5,TRBJ2-2,NA,CASSLRPGQPNTGELFF
TRBV6-8,TRBJ2-7,few,CAITQDTNSYEQYF
TRBV19,TRBJ1-6,NA,CASSRAGGWNSSPLHF